This entry lists 2 T cell receptor beta chains sequenced from one sample in a study of human T cells and chemical hapten exposure. MiXCR was run by TCRdb on the RACE reads, yielding one entry per CDR3 protein. This repertoire shows tens of thousands of distinct CDR3 sequences, approximately 11% found once; its top ten account for approximately 5.5%. Noted time point: pre-sensitization, week 0. The treatment is: therapeutic diphenylcyclopropenone sensitization with weekly scalp DPC. Sequenced here: whole blood, sampled in connection with sensitization to the hapten diphenylcyclopropenone (DPC). Receptors were obtained from a woman aged 45-60 years with alopecia areata. Some clones in this sample may be carry-over from other donors' samples.

The sample holds many counts of this clonotype. V usage is TRBV7-6 and J usage is TRBJ2-7; 11 bases are shared with TRBD1. The CDR3 runs 15 residues. Germline CDR1 SGHVS, CDR2 FNYEAQ. V lost 5 bases, J lost 3 bases, and 6 bases stayed unmatched. CDR3: CASSMYGTGGYEQYF. The CDR3 DNA is TGTGCCAGCAGCATGTACGGGACAGGGGGCTACGAGCAGTACTTC.

This sequence joins TRBV10-2 and TRBJ2-3; TRBD2 matches 9 bases. Germline lookup yields CDR1 WSHSY and CDR2 SAAADI. V shed 6 bases and J 4 bases; nucleotides not matched to a gene: 11. The CDR3 length is 16 residues. The CDR3 sequence: CASRLAGPTIADTQYF. In DNA form, the CDR3 reads TGCGCCAGCAGGCTAGCGGGACCTACCATAGCAGATACGCAGTATTTT.